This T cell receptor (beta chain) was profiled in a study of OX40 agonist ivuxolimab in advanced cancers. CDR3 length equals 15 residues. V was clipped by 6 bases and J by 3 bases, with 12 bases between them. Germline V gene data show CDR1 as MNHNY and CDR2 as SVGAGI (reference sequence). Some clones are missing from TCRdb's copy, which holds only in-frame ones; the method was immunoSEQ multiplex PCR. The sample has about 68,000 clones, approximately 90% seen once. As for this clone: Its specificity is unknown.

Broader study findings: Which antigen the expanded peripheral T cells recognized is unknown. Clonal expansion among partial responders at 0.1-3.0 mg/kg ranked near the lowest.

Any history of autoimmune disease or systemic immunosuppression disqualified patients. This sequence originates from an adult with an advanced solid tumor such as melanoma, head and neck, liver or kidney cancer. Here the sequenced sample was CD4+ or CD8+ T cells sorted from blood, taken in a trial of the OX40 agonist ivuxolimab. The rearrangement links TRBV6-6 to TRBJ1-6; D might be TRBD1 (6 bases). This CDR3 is CASRLGGNYNSPLHF. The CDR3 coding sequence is TGTGCCAGCAGGTTAGGGGGGAACTATAATTCACCCCTCCACTTT.